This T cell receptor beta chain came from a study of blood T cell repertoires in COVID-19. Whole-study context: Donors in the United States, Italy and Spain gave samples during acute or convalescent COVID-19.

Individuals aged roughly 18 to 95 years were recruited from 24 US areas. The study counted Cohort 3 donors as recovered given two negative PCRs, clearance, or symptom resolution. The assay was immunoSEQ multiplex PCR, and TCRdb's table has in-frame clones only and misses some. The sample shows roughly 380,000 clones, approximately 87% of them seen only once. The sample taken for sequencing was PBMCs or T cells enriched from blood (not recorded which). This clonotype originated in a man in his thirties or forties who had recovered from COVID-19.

The CDR3 region has the DNA TGCGCCAGCAGCCAAGGAGGTCCCCAGGGCTTCTGGACTGAAGCTTTCTTT. Protein: CASSQGGPQGFWTEAFF. This chain joins TRBV4-3 and TRBJ1-1; the D gene is possibly TRBD1 (5 bases). The CDR3 totals 17 residues. V lost 1 base and J lost 5, with 20 bases in between. Germline values: CDR1 LGHNA, CDR2 YSLEER.